Reported below is one T cell receptor (beta chain). This specimen comes from a study of blood T cells in healthy people across ages. The CDR3 has 16 amino acids. Looked up from germline, CDR1 is MNHEY and CDR2 is SVGAGI. Trimming removed 3 bases from V and 6 bases from J; junction bases left unmatched: 7. It was with a sample-barcoded 5' primer and a J-beta primer mix that a second PCR of roughly 6 to 12 cycles was run. MiXCR was run by TCRdb on the 5' RACE reads, yielding one entry per CDR3 protein. This table holds a few hundred thousand distinct CDR3 sequences, about 25% found once. The TCR comes from a woman aged 70-85 years in good health. J is TRBJ2-1 and V is TRBV6-5; 11 bases are a match to TRBD1. Sequenced sample: blood. The CDR3 is CASSYFRGTGGNEQFF. CDR3 sequence (DNA): TGTGCCAGCAGTTATTTTAGGGGGACAGGGGGCAATGAGCAGTTCTTC.